This T cell receptor beta chain derives from a study of cytomegalovirus exposure and HLA in healthy donors. The study's findings and limits: Several of the most significant clusters appeared linked to common viral pathogens, based on a later analysis. Cytomegalovirus-associated TCR beta chains were listed, numbering approximately 150. One variant, a missense change in DCLRE1C, was linked in a later analysis to TCR beta V- and J-gene trimming.

The germline gives CDR1 MNHEY, CDR2 SMNVEV (reference sequence). The CDR3 is 14 amino acids. V lost 2 bases, J lost 6 bases, and 6 bases stayed unmatched. Concerning this clone itself: Its antigen is unidentified.

PCR was performed using 60 Vbeta and 13 Jbeta primers. Libraries were prepared by immunoSEQ multiplex PCR; TCRdb keeps only in-frame clonotypes and omits some of them. The sample lists about 150,000 clones, 82% occurring once. V and J are TRBV27 and TRBJ2-7, with 8 positions matching TRBD1. This receptor was obtained from a woman in her 50s in good health and CMV-seropositive. Sequenced material: PBMCs. The CDR3: CASSLAQGAAEQYF. DNA for the CDR3: TGTGCCAGCAGTTTAGCCCAGGGGGCGGCCGAGCAGTACTTC.